The 11 T cell receptor beta chains below were found in one sample sequenced in a study of blood T cells in healthy people across ages. Then a second PCR, running about 6 to 11 cycles, was carried out with a sample-barcoded 5' primer and a J-beta primer mix. TCRdb re-derived calls from the 5' RACE reads in MiXCR, one entry per CDR3 protein. The table records about 970,000 distinct CDR3 sequences, 51% of them present only once. The sample was blood. The receptors were gathered from a woman aged 55-69 years in good health.

The chain carries TRBV20-1 and TRBJ2-1; 9 bases line up with TRBD2. The CDR3 has 13 residues. Germline values: CDR1 DFQATT, CDR2 SNEGSKA (reference sequence). Trimming at V came to 5 bases and at J to 7 bases, leaving 6 bases not matched to a gene. CDR3 residues: CSAGGTSLNEQFF. The CDR3 DNA reads TGCAGTGCTGGAGGGACTAGCCTAAATGAGCAGTTCTTC.

The J gene is TRBJ2-1, the V gene TRBV20-1, with D tentatively TRBD2 (5 bases). The CDR3 runs to 11 residues. Trimming removed 3 bases from V and 15 bases from J, with 15 bases in between. Germline CDR1 DFQATT, CDR2 SNEGSKA (reference sequence). For the CDR3, the DNA is TGCAGTGCTAGGAGGGCGGAGTTTACGTTCTTC. It specifies CSARRAEFTFF.

This clonotype showed up just a few times. CDR3 in amino acids: CSGGTGDYEQYF. The CDR3 region has the DNA TGCAGCGGAGGGACAGGGGACTACGAGCAGTACTTC. This chain links TRBV29-1 with TRBJ2-7; 10 bases match TRBD1. The CDR3 runs to 12 residues. Germline assignment: CDR1 SQVTM and CDR2 ANQGSEA. Trimming cost V 7 bases and J 3 bases; bases outside gene matches: 3.

This chain connects TRBV27 to TRBJ2-4; possibly TRBD1 or TRBD2 for D (5 bases each). The J call may be mistaken, given a closer DNA end match to TRBJ2-7. In germline, CDR1 is MNHEY, CDR2 SMNVEV (reference sequence). This CDR3 has 13 residues. The CDR3 DNA follows: TGTGCCAGTCGCCGGGTAGGGACCTCCGAGCAGTACTTC. It codes for CASRRVGTSEQYF.

In this sample, this clonotype turned up once. The J gene is TRBJ2-5, the V gene TRBV3-1; 8 bases fit TRBD1. V was pared by 0 bases and J by 2 bases, with 2 bases of the junction left unmatched. There are 15 residues in the CDR3. Germline CDR1 reads LGHDT; CDR2 reads YNNKEL (reference sequence). CDR3 nucleotide sequence: TGTGCCAGCAGCCAAGAACAGGGGGTGCAAGAGACCCAGTACTTC. Translating it yields CASSQEQGVQETQYF.

This chain connects TRBV2 to TRBJ2-5, with a possible D match to TRBD2 (6 bases). The CDR3 is made up of 13 amino acids. Germline loops: CDR1 SNHLY, CDR2 FYNNEI. The V and J ends lost 6 bases and 3 bases respectively, with 11 bases between them. CDR3 residues: CASSGDWEETQYF. In DNA form, the CDR3 reads TGTGCCAGCAGCGGGGACTGGGAAGAGACCCAGTACTTC.

Of note for this clonotype: A junction boundary mismatches the germline segment, possibly from a read error. V gene TRBV5-1 combines with J gene TRBJ2-1, with D perhaps matching TRBD1 or TRBD2 (6 bases each). Germline CDR1 is SGHRS and CDR2 is YFSETQ. The CDR3 is made up of 15 amino acids. The CDR3 DNA sequence: TGCGCCGGCAGCTTGGAGGGGGGCCATCGCAATGAGCAGTTCTTC. Its protein product is CAGSLEGGHRNEQFF.

The chain has TRBV7-3 and TRBJ2-1; possibly TRBD1 for D (6 bases). CDR1 and CDR2 (germline): SGHTA, FQGTGA. V was pared by 2 bases and J by 6 bases, with 8 bases between. The CDR3 is 13 amino acids. The CDR3 DNA reads as TGTGCCAGCAGCTTATCAGGGGTCAATGAGCAGTTCTTC. Protein: CASSLSGVNEQFF.

The chain has TRBV11-2 and TRBJ2-1; D is ambiguous. CDR3 length: 16 residues. Between the trimmed V and J ends, which lost 2 bases and 0 bases, there was a span of 11 bases. Germline lookup yields CDR1 SGHAT and CDR2 FQNNGV. The CDR3 nucleotides read TGTGCCAGCAGCTTAACCTGGACGTCCTCCTACAATGAGCAGTTCTTC. Translating gives CASSLTWTSSYNEQFF.

The J gene is TRBJ1-1, the V gene TRBV12-3 or TRBV12-4; 10 bases agree with TRBD1. After removal of 6 bases from V and 4 bases from J, the junction contained 5 bases not matched to a gene. The CDR3 is 14 residues long. This chain's CDR3 is CASRGQGKSTEAFF. The CDR3 region has the DNA TGTGCCAGCAGGGGACAGGGGAAGAGCACTGAAGCTTTCTTT.

This clonotype has a count of ten or more. The chain carries TRBV5-1 and TRBJ2-7; 13 positions match TRBD2. CDR1 is SGHRS and CDR2 is YFSETQ in the germline V gene. The CDR3 runs to 15 residues. The J segment lost 6 bases and the V segment lost 1 base, leaving 4 bases of the junction unmatched. The CDR3 is CASSLTSGRAGEQYF. The DNA of the CDR3 is TGCGCCAGCAGCTTGACTAGCGGGAGGGCCGGCGAGCAGTACTTC.